This TCR beta chain was documented in a study of T cell responses to AZD1222 COVID-19 vaccine. This CDR3 contains 15 residues. Germline V gene sequence: CDR1 GTSNPN, CDR2 SVGIG (reference sequence). The V and J ends lost 0 bases and 0 bases respectively, with 9 bases between them. The data were produced by immunoSEQ multiplex PCR, yet TCRdb's version contains in-frame clones alone and is incomplete. The sample has over 150,000 clones, roughly 88% seen once. Study conclusions and caveats: Unmutated variant regions reportedly attract nearly half of all spike-specific TCRs. Baseline seropositivity characterized only six AZD1222 recipients. Repertoire sampling happened only post peak T cell response.

Doses given second, at about 4 or about 12 weeks, were pooled. Details on this clone: Its antigen remains unidentified.

Sequenced here: peripheral blood, sampled 28 days after the second AZD1222 dose. The chain combines TRBV30 with TRBJ1-3; unclear D gene. This clonotype was obtained from an adult who received the AZD1222 COVID-19 vaccine. As DNA, the CDR3 is TGTGCCTGGAGTGTATCGGCTAACTCTGGAAACACCATATATTTT. Residues: CAWSVSANSGNTIYF.